A single sample is the source of the 9 T cell receptor beta chains below, sequenced in a study of blood T cell repertoires in COVID-19 (dated by TCRdb to between 2020 and 2021). The library came from the immunoSEQ multiplex PCR assay. TCRdb's version of the immuneACCESS table is confined to in-frame rearrangements and falls short of the full clone set. An unresolved V gene accounts for under half of the shortfall where checked; the remainder is of unknown origin. The sample records under 200,000 clones, approximately 86% of which are singletons. 0.9% to 0.95% of the sample rests with the top ten. Source material: peripheral blood. The receptor source for this set is a man aged 60 to 69 with COVID-19, enrolled during active disease.

The J gene is TRBJ2-7, the V gene TRBV29-1; D possibly corresponds to TRBD1 (6 bases). This CDR3 comprises 13 residues. V lost 5 bases to trimming and J lost 5 bases, with 16 bases between them. Germline V gene sequence: CDR1 SQVTM, CDR2 ANQGSEA. In DNA, the CDR3 is TGCAGCGTTCTAGACTTGAACAGGGACGAGCAGTACTTC. It encodes CSVLDLNRDEQYF.

V gene TRBV7-8 combines with J gene TRBJ1-4; TRBD1 agrees at 7 bases. CDR1 SGHVS and CDR2 FQNEAQ come from the germline V gene. The CDR3 has 15 residues. V lost 4 bases and J lost 3; bases outside the gene matches: 5. CDR3 bases: TGTGCCAGCAGCTCCCAACAGGGGCCTAATGAAAAACTGTTTTTT. It yields the protein CASSSQQGPNEKLFF.

A remark on this clone: The same CDR3 is also encoded by other DNA sequences in this sample. The V gene is TRBV27, the J gene TRBJ2-6, with no clear D. Between the trimmed V and J ends, which lost 3 bases and 0 bases, there was a span of 3 bases. The CDR3 has 14 residues. Germline V gene data show CDR1 as MNHEY and CDR2 as SMNVEV (reference sequence). This CDR3 is CASSFSSGANVLTF. CDR3 in DNA: TGTGCCAGCAGTTTCTCCTCTGGGGCCAACGTCCTGACTTTC.

This chain connects TRBV4-2 to TRBJ2-5, with 7 bases identical to TRBD2. CDR1 is LGHNA, CDR2 YNFKEQ, per germline. CDR3 length: 16 residues. Trimming cost V 0 bases and J 5 bases; bases outside gene matches: 9. In nucleotides, the CDR3 is TGTGCCAGCAGCCAAGATCGGGGAGGGAGAGCCGAGACCCAGTACTTC. This sequence encodes CASSQDRGGRAETQYF.

The chain couples TRBV5-8 to TRBJ1-2; TRBD1 is a possible D gene (5 bases). From germline, CDR1 is SGHTS and CDR2 YDEGEE. V lost 0 bases and J lost 1, with 13 bases in between. The CDR3 is made up of 16 amino acids. The CDR3 sequence: CASSLEGQGLNYGYTF. CDR3 DNA sequence: TGTGCCAGCAGCTTGGAAGGACAAGGCCTTAACTATGGCTACACCTTC.

This rearrangement joins TRBV19 to TRBJ1-2; 7 positions match TRBD1. Germline V gene lookup returns CDR1 LNHDA and CDR2 SQIVND (reference sequence). After removal of 6 bases from V and 4 bases from J, the junction contained 11 bases not matched to a gene. The CDR3 sequence is 15 residues long. The chain's CDR3 is CASSGPGTAVYGYTF. The DNA of the CDR3 is TGTGCCAGTAGCGGACCCGGGACAGCCGTCTATGGCTACACCTTC.

The chain uses TRBV5-4 and TRBJ1-1; 7 bases fit TRBD1. The germline gives CDR1 SGHNT, CDR2 YYREEE (reference sequence). There are 15 residues in the CDR3. V shed 0 bases and J 10 bases; nucleotides not matched to a gene: 12. The CDR3 nucleotides read TGTGCCAGCAGCTTGGACAGGGGAAATATAGGGGGAGCTTTCTTT. Amino acid sequence: CASSLDRGNIGGAFF.

V usage is TRBV14 and J usage is TRBJ2-3; 7 bases match TRBD2. CDR1 and CDR2 from the germline V gene are SGHDN and FVKESK. The CDR3 has 16 amino acids. V shed 4 bases, J shed 0 bases, and the junction held 7 bases outside the gene matches. The CDR3 nucleotides are TGTGCCAGCAGCCTGCCGCGTAGCGGGAGCACAGATACGCAGTATTTT. It translates to CASSLPRSGSTDTQYF.

The chain combines TRBV14 with TRBJ1-1; 8 nucleotides agree with TRBD1. CDR1 and CDR2 (germline): SGHDN, FVKESK. The CDR3 runs to 14 residues. The J segment lost 10 bases and the V segment lost 7 bases, leaving 14 bases of the junction unmatched. CDR3 sequence reads: CASTTQGATAGAFF. The CDR3 region has the DNA TGTGCCAGCACTACTCAGGGGGCAACAGCTGGAGCTTTCTTT.